One and the same sample provided the 26 T cell receptor beta chains below, sequenced in a study of patients and donors after allogeneic stem cell transplantation. Via MiXCR, TCRdb re-called the RT-PCR reads, giving one row per CDR3 protein. The sample contains some 30,000 distinct CDR3 sequences, more than 35% of which appear only once. Sequenced: blood, either unsorted or a sorted T cell fraction (not recorded which). The receptors shown here come from a human donor who was either an allogeneic HSCT recipient or a stem cell or donor lymphocyte infusion donor (not recorded which). It is not recorded whose cells these are; they may come from a transplant donor.

The chain links TRBV12-3 or TRBV12-4 to TRBJ2-3; the D is unclear. Between the trimmed V and J ends, which lost 1 base and 4 bases, there was a span of 9 bases. This CDR3 contains 14 residues. The DNA of the CDR3 is TGTGCCAGCAGTTTAGGAAGGGTAGCAGATACGCAGTATTTT. Protein product: CASSLGRVADTQYF.

This clonotype occurred a few times. The genes are TRBV20-1 and TRBJ1-1; no reliable D call. The V and J ends lost 3 bases and 3 bases respectively, with 11 bases between them. The V gene's germline CDR1 is DFQATT and CDR2 SNEGSKA (reference sequence). The CDR3 length is 13 residues. CDR3 amino acids: CSASRRRDTEAFF. CDR3 nucleotide sequence: TGCAGTGCTAGCAGGCGTAGGGACACTGAAGCTTTCTTT.

Only one count was recorded for this clonotype. The V call is TRBV19, the J call TRBJ1-5; TRBD1 agrees at 7 bases. Germline loops: CDR1 LNHDA, CDR2 SQIVND (reference sequence). The CDR3 runs 14 residues. The J segment lost 8 bases and the V segment lost 10 bases, leaving 14 bases of the junction unmatched. The CDR3: CATTGDSRRKPQHF. In nucleotides, the CDR3 is TGTGCCACCACCGGGGACAGTCGTAGGAAGCCCCAGCATTTT.

The J gene is TRBJ1-5, the V gene TRBV12-3 or TRBV12-4; no clear D. Between the trimmed V and J ends, which lost 2 bases and 6 bases, there was a span of 8 bases. The CDR3 runs to 13 residues. DNA for the CDR3: TGTGCCAGCAGTTTAAGACCAACTCAGCCCCAGCATTTT. Protein sequence: CASSLRPTQPQHF.

V is TRBV20-1 and J is TRBJ2-7; maybe TRBD1 (6 bases). The CDR3 length is 13 residues. Germline lookup yields CDR1 DFQATT and CDR2 SNEGSKA (reference sequence). V dropped 0 bases and J dropped 5 bases, with 11 bases sitting between them. This CDR3 is CSAREQGYHEQYF. DNA for the CDR3: TGCAGTGCTAGAGAACAGGGTTACCACGAGCAGTACTTC.

The chain employs TRBV7-2 and TRBJ1-1; D unclear. V dropped 1 base and J dropped 0 bases, with 12 bases sitting between them. The germline V gene encodes CDR1 SGHTA and CDR2 FQGNSA. This CDR3 contains 16 residues. The CDR3 DNA reads TGTGCCAGCAGCTTAGGGCAGGTGCTTATGAACACTGAAGCTTTCTTT. Amino acids: CASSLGQVLMNTEAFF. Supplemented by reference TRBV7-2 and TRBJ1-1, the full variable domain reads GAGVSQSPSNKVTEKGKDVELRCDPISGHTALYWYRQSLGQGLEFLIYFQGNSAPDKSGLPSDRFSAERTGGSVSTLTIQRTQQEDSAVYLCASSLGQVLMNTEAFFGQGTRLTVV.

This clonotype was seen more than once but under ten times. The genes are TRBV10-3 and TRBJ1-4; TRBD1 is a possible D gene (5 bases). CDR3 size: 13 residues. Trimming removed 4 bases from V and 7 bases from J, with 10 bases in between. Per the germline V gene, CDR1 is ENHRY and CDR2 is SYGVKD. The CDR3 here is CAISGGVREKLFF. DNA for the CDR3: TGTGCCATCAGTGGAGGGGTACGTGAAAAACTGTTTTTT.

The gene calls are TRBV23-1 and TRBJ1-1, with a weak D call TRBD1 (5 bases). TRBV23-1 is an ORF, with its function uncertain. With 8 bases removed from V and 1 base from J, the gap between germline ends came to 11 bases. The CDR3 covers 13 residues. In nucleotides, the CDR3 is TGCGCCAGCCGGGGGAGAGAGAACACTGAAGCTTTCTTT. Translating it yields CASRGRENTEAFF.

The CDR3 nucleotides are TGTGCCAGTGGGAGAGGGACAGGGGTTAACACTGAAGCTTTCTTT. This codes for CASGRGTGVNTEAFF. The chain is built from TRBV9 and TRBJ1-1; 10 bases fit TRBD1. CDR3 length equals 15 residues. After removal of 8 bases from V and 2 bases from J, the junction contained 9 bases not matched to a gene. Looked up from germline, CDR1 is SGDLS and CDR2 is YYNGEE.

The chain joins TRBV12-3 or TRBV12-4 to TRBJ1-2, with D possibly matching TRBD1 (5 bases). The CDR3 runs to 16 residues. V lost 3 bases and J lost 2, with 16 bases in between. The chain's CDR3 is CASSLTQGTSNYGYTF. For the CDR3, the DNA is TGTGCCAGCAGTTTGACTCAGGGAACTAGCAACTATGGCTACACCTTC.

The table lists this clonotype with a few counts. This chain joins TRBV29-1 and TRBJ1-2; tentative D call: TRBD1 (5 bases). Trimming shortened V by 7 bases and J by 5 bases, and 14 bases separated the two germline ends. The germline gives CDR1 SQVTM, CDR2 ANQGSEA. The CDR3 is 12 amino acids. This CDR3 is CSGVQGGYGYTF. CDR3 DNA: TGCAGCGGAGTCCAGGGCGGGTATGGCTACACCTTC.

The CDR3 sequence: CASSPPGGPKNIQYF. As DNA, the CDR3 is TGTGCCAGCTCACCCCCCGGGGGGCCCAAAAACATTCAGTACTTC. The chain is built from TRBV18 and TRBJ2-4, with TRBD2 as a possible D gene (7 bases). Germline CDR1 reads KGHSH; CDR2 reads LQKENI. The V gene lost 3 bases and the J gene lost 2 bases, with 11 bases spanning the gap. The CDR3 runs 15 residues.

This clonotype was recorded a few times. V gene TRBV5-5 combines with J gene TRBJ1-4; D unresolved. V shed 3 bases and J shed 7 bases, with 16 bases lying between them. CDR3 length: 15 residues. The germline V gene encodes CDR1 SGHKS and CDR2 YYEKEE (reference sequence). The CDR3 DNA follows: TGTGCCAGCAGCTCGAGGGTGGAAAGAGGTGAAAAACTGTTTTTT. Amino acid sequence: CASSSRVERGEKLFF. The full variable domain, with the rest looked up from reference TRBV5-5 and TRBJ1-4, is DAGVTQSPTHLIKTRGQQVTLRCSPISGHKSVSWYQQVLGQGPQFIFQYYEKEERGRGNFPDRFSARQFPNYSSELNVNALLLGDSALYLCASSSRVERGEKLFFGSGTQLSVL.

Only a few counts were recorded for this clonotype. This chain links TRBV10-3 with TRBJ2-3; a possible D gene is TRBD2 (6 bases). V lost 8 bases and J lost 2, with 11 bases in between. Germline V CDR1 and CDR2: ENHRY, SYGVKD. The CDR3 loop spans 13 amino acids. The CDR3 here is CAIGTGLTDTQYF. In nucleotides, the CDR3 is TGTGCCATCGGGACTGGCCTCACAGATACGCAGTATTTT.

This clonotype was observed a handful of times. The gene calls are TRBV6-1 and TRBJ1-2; D unclear. CDR3 size: 13 residues. In germline, CDR1 is MNHNS, CDR2 SASEGT. The ends were cut back, 3 bases at V and 5 bases at J, with 10 bases in the middle. CDR3 sequence: CASSDAGIYGYTF. The CDR3 DNA follows: TGTGCCAGCAGTGATGCCGGTATATATGGCTACACCTTC.

The chain uses TRBV6-5 and TRBJ1-4; D gene uncertain. Trimming stripped 2 bases from V and 5 bases from J, with 9 bases between. The CDR3 runs to 14 residues. Germline V gene lookup returns CDR1 MNHEY and CDR2 SVGAGI. The CDR3 region is CASSYPRLNEKLFF. Here the CDR3 DNA reads TGTGCCAGCAGTTACCCCCGCCTAAATGAAAAACTGTTTTTT.

The genes are TRBV10-3 and TRBJ1-2; no definite D call. Germline V gene lookup returns CDR1 ENHRY and CDR2 SYGVKD. This CDR3 has 13 amino acids. The V gene lost 7 bases and the J gene lost 4 bases, with 13 bases spanning the gap. The CDR3 DNA is TGTGCCATCACCCCCTCTACGGGCTATGGCTACACCTTC. This sequence encodes CAITPSTGYGYTF.

This clonotype occurred many times. CDR3 loop: CASSQDWDTEAFF. In DNA form, the CDR3 reads TGCGCCAGCAGCCAAGATTGGGACACTGAAGCTTTCTTT. The V and J genes are TRBV4-3 and TRBJ1-1, with D hard to call. V lost 0 bases to trimming and J lost 3 bases, with 5 bases between them. There are 13 residues in the CDR3. Per germline, CDR1 LGHNA and CDR2 YSLEER.

This clonotype was recorded a few times. CDR3 sequence (DNA): TGTGCCAGCAGTGAAGGACTAGAGGATACGCAGTATTTT. Protein sequence: CASSEGLEDTQYF. The gene calls are TRBV6-1 and TRBJ2-3; TRBD2 is a possible D gene (6 bases). V was trimmed by 1 base and J by 6 bases, leaving 8 bases between them. Germline V gene sequence: CDR1 MNHNS, CDR2 SASEGT. The CDR3 is 13 residues long.

This sequence joins TRBV14 and TRBJ2-3, with 10 bases lining up with TRBD2. V dropped 1 base and J dropped 4; count of bases not matched to a gene: 8. The CDR3 totals 17 residues. CDR1 and CDR2 (germline): SGHDN, FVKESK. The DNA for the CDR3 is TGTGCCAGCAGCCAAGTTTCCACAGCGGGAGGGGCAGATACGCAGTATTTT. Translating it yields CASSQVSTAGGADTQYF.

This clonotype was recorded many times. The chain carries TRBV15 and TRBJ2-3, with D tentatively TRBD1 (6 bases). V shed 0 bases and J shed 4 bases, with 8 bases lying between them. CDR1 is LNHNV, CDR2 YYDKDF, per germline (reference sequence). The CDR3 runs to 14 residues. CDR3 coding DNA: TGTGCCACCAGCAGAGACAGGGGCCCAGATACGCAGTATTTT. This codes for CATSRDRGPDTQYF.

The rearrangement joins TRBV10-3 to TRBJ2-2; D unclear. V shed 2 bases and J shed 1 base, with 5 bases lying between them. Germline V gene data show CDR1 as ENHRY and CDR2 as SYGVKD. This CDR3 is 14 amino acids long. CDR3 coding DNA: TGTGCCATCAGTGAGGGGCAGAACACCGGGGAGCTGTTTTTT. Translating gives CAISEGQNTGELFF.

The rearrangement joins TRBV2 to TRBJ2-5; D not certain. The germline V and J ends were trimmed by 7 bases and 5 bases, with 23 bases remaining between them. The CDR3 loop spans 16 amino acids. Germline V gene lookup returns CDR1 SNHLY and CDR2 FYNNEI. This CDR3 is CASTDGPTQVGETQYF. DNA of the CDR3: TGTGCCAGCACTGACGGGCCGACTCAGGTCGGGGAGACCCAGTACTTC.

V usage is TRBV20-1 and J usage is TRBJ2-7, with D perhaps assigned TRBD1 or TRBD2 (5 bases each). Germline-derived CDR1 and CDR2 are DFQATT and SNEGSKA (reference sequence). V shed 6 bases and J shed 2 bases, with 14 bases lying between them. The CDR3 extends over 13 amino acids. CDR3 amino acids: CSAPGTRTYEQYF. As DNA, the CDR3 is TGCAGTGCCCCCGGGACCCGAACCTACGAGCAGTACTTC.

This clonotype has more than one count but fewer than ten. The chain employs TRBV4-3 and TRBJ1-6; D gene unclear. Trimming removed 0 bases at V and 9 bases at J, with 9 bases between. This CDR3 spans 14 amino acids. The germline V gene has CDR1 LGHNA and CDR2 YSLEER. CDR3 amino acids: CASSQDPLGSPLHF. The CDR3 coding sequence is TGCGCCAGCAGCCAAGACCCTCTCGGTTCACCCCTCCACTTT.

The V call is TRBV12-3 or TRBV12-4, the J call TRBJ1-4; D unclear. V lost 5 bases to trimming and J lost 6 bases, with 10 bases between them. The CDR3 has 13 amino acids. The CDR3 DNA sequence: TGTGCCAGCAGTCCCCCCGGAGATGAAAAACTGTTTTTT. The encoded protein is CASSPPGDEKLFF.